This paragraph covers one T cell receptor beta chain sequence. These data come from a study of blood T cell repertoires in COVID-19. Study-wide context: The United States, Italy and Spain supplied acute and convalescent COVID-19 samples. Sources were T cells, B-cell-depleted T cells, or PBMCs; the material itself was cDNA or gDNA.

The CDR3 loop spans 15 amino acids. The V gene's germline CDR1 is SGHRS and CDR2 YFSETQ. The ends lost 3 bases at V and 5 bases at J; junction bases unmatched: 6. As originally analysed: Reference gene primers were amplified, and this amplification served to estimate nucleated cell counts. Sequencing was performed with immunoSEQ multiplex PCR; in TCRdb, only in-frame clones are kept and a portion is missing. V and J calls plus clone size are reproduced from that table; the DNA served to infer D and trimming. The sample yields tens of thousands of clones, 85% seen once. Material: peripheral blood. The gene calls are TRBV5-1 and TRBJ2-3, with 10 bases matching TRBD1. The TCR sequence derives from an older woman in a cohort sampled during active COVID-19. CDR3 loop: CASSSGTGVLDTQYF. DNA of the CDR3: TGCGCCAGCAGCTCGGGGACAGGGGTTTTAGATACGCAGTATTTT.